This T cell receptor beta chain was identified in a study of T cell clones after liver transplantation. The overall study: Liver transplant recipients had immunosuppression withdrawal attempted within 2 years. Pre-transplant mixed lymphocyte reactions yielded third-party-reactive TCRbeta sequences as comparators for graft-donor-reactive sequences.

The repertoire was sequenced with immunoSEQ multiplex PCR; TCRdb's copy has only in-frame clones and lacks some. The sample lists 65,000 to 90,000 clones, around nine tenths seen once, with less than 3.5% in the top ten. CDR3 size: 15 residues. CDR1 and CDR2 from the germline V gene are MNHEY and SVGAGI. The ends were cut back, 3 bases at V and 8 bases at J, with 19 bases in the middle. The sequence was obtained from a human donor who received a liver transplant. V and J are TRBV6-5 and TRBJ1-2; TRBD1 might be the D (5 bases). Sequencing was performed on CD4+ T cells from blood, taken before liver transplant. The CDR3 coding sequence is TGTGCCAGCAGTTATGTGGGTCCAGGGACGGGGGGCTACACCTTC. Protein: CASSYVGPGTGGYTF.